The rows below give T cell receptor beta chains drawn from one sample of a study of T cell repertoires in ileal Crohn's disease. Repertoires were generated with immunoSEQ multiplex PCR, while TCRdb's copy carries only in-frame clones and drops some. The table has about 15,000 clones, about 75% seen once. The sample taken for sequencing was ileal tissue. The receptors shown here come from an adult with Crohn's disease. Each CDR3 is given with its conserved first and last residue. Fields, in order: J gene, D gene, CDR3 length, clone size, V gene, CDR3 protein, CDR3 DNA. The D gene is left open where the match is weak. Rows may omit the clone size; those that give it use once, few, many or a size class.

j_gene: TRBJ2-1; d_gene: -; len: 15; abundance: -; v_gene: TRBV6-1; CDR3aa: CASSEPALLDNEQFF; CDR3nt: TGTGCCAGCAGTGAACCCGCACTCCTAGACAATGAGCAGTTCTTC
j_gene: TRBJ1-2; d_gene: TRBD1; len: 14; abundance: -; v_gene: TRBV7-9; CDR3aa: CASSDRGPDYGYTF; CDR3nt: TGTGCCAGCAGCGACAGGGGGCCGGACTATGGCTACACCTTC
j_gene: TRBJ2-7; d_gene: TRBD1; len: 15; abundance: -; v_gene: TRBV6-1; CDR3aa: CASSEVRDRGDEQYF; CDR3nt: TGTGCCAGCAGTGAAGTGCGAGACAGGGGGGACGAGCAGTACTTC
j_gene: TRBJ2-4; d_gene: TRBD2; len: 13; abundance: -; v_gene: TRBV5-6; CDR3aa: CASSPMTRTSEYF; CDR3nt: TGTGCCAGCAGCCCAATGACGAGGACTAGCGAGTACTTC
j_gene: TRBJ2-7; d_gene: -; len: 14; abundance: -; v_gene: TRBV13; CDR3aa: CASSLNSGTYEQYF; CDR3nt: TGTGCCAGCAGCTTAAACTCAGGAACCTACGAGCAGTACTTC
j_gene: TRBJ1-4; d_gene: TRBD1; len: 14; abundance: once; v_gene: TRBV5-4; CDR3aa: CASSRDRVNEKLFF; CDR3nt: TGTGCCAGCTCGCGGGACAGGGTGAATGAAAAACTGTTTTTT
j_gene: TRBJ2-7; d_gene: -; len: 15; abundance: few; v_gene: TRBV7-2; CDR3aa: CASSLATGIAYEQYF; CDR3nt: TGTGCCAGCAGCTTAGCAACAGGGATTGCCTACGAGCAGTACTTC
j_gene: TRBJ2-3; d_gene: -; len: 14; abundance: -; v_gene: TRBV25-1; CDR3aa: CASSELAAADTQYF; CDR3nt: TGTGCCAGCAGTGAATTAGCGGCGGCAGATACGCAGTATTTT
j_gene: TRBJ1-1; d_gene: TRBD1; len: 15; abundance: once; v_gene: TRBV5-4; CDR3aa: CASSQSPTGRTEAFF; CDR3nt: TGTGCCAGCAGCCAAAGCCCGACAGGGAGAACTGAAGCTTTCTTT
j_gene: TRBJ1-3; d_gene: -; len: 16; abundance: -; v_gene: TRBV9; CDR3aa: CASSVSAGVTGNTIYF; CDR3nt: TGTGCCAGCAGCGTTTCAGCAGGGGTCACTGGAAACACCATATATTTT
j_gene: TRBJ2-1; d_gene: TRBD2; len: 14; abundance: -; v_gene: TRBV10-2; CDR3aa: CASSRLAGEVEQFF; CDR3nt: TGCGCCAGCAGCAGACTAGCGGGAGAGGTTGAGCAGTTCTTC
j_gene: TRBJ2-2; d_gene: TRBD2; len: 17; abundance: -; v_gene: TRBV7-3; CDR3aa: CASSLDGAGGPAGELFF; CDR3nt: TGTGCCAGCAGCTTAGACGGAGCGGGAGGGCCGGCCGGGGAGCTGTTTTTT
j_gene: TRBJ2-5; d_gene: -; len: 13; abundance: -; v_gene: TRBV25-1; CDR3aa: CASRTGPQETQYF; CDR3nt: TGTGCCAGCAGGACAGGTCCCCAAGAGACCCAGTACTTC
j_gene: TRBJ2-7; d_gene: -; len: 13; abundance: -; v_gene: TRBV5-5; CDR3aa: CASSWRGQVEQYF; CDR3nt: TGTGCCAGCAGCTGGAGGGGGCAGGTCGAGCAGTACTTC